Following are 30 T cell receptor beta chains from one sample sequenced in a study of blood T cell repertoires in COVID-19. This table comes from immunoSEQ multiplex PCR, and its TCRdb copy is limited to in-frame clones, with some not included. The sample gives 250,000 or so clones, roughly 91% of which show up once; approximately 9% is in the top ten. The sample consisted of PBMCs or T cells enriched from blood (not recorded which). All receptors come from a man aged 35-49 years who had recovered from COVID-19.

CDR3 in DNA: TGTGCCAGCAGCCAAGGGGGACACTTGTGGGATGCCACTGAAGCTTTCTTT. Protein product: CASSQGGHLWDATEAFF. This chain connects TRBV14 to TRBJ1-1; D might be TRBD1 (6 bases). This CDR3 has 17 amino acids. Trimming took 1 base from V and 4 from J, leaving 19 bases between them. Germline assignment: CDR1 SGHDN and CDR2 FVKESK.

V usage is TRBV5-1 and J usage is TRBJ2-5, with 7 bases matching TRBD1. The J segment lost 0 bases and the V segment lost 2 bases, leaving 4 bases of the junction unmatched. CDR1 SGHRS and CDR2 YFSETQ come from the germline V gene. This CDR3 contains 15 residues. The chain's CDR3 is CASSFGTANQETQYF. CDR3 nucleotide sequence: TGCGCCAGCAGCTTTGGGACAGCCAACCAAGAGACCCAGTACTTC.

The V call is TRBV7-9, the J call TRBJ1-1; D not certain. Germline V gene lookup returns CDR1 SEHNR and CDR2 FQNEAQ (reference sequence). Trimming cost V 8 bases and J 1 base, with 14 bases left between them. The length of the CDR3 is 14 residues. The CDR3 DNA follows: TGTGCCAGCGCGGGTGCAGGAAGGAACACTGAAGCTTTCTTT. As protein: CASAGAGRNTEAFF.

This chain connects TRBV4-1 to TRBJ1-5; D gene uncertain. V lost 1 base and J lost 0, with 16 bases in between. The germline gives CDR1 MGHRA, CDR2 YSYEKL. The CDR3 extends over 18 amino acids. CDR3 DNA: TGCGCCAGCAGCCAAGTTTCATCGGGGATTTCTAGCAATCAGCCCCAGCATTTT. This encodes CASSQVSSGISSNQPQHF.

CDR3 protein: CASSRLAGSSYEQYF. In DNA, the CDR3 is TGTGCCAGCAGCCGACTAGCGGGGAGCTCCTACGAGCAGTACTTC. The gene calls are TRBV7-9 and TRBJ2-7; TRBD2 aligns across 11 bases. Looked up from germline, CDR1 is SEHNR and CDR2 is FQNEAQ (reference sequence). Trimming removed 5 bases from V and 0 bases from J; junction bases left unmatched: 3. This CDR3 has 15 amino acids.

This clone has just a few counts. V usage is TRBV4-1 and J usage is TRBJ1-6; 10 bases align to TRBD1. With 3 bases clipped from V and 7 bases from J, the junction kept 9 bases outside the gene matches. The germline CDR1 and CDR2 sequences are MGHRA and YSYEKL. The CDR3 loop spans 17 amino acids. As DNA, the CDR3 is TGCGCCAGCAGCCAGATGACAGGGGGCGCGTTGAATTCACCCCTCCACTTT. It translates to CASSQMTGGALNSPLHF.

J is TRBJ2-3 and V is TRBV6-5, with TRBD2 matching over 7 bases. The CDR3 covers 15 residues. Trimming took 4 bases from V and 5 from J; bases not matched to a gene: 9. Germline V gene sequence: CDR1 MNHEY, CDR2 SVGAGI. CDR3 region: CASSWMRGTEDTQYF. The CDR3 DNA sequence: TGTGCCAGCAGTTGGATGCGGGGGACGGAAGATACGCAGTATTTT.

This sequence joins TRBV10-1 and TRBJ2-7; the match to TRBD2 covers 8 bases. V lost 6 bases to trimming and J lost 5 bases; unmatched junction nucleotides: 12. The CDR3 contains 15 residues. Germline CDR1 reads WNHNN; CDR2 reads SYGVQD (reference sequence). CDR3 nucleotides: TGCGCCAGCAGGGGGTGGTCAGCGGGAGCCCACGAGCAGTACTTC. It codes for CASRGWSAGAHEQYF.

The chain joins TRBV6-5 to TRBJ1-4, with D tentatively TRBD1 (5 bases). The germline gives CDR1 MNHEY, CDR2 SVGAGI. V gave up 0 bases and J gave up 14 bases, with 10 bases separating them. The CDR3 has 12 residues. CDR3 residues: CASSYSGGNLFF. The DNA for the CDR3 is TGTGCCAGCAGTTACTCCGGGGGGAACCTGTTTTTT.

The CDR3 loop reads CATSTGLSYEQYF. CDR3 DNA sequence: TGTGCCACCAGCACGGGACTCAGCTACGAGCAGTACTTC. The V gene is TRBV15, the J gene TRBJ2-7, with D maybe TRBD2 (6 bases). CDR3 length equals 13 residues. The germline V gene encodes CDR1 LNHNV and CDR2 YYDKDF (reference sequence). Trimming took 4 bases from V and 3 from J, leaving 10 bases between them.

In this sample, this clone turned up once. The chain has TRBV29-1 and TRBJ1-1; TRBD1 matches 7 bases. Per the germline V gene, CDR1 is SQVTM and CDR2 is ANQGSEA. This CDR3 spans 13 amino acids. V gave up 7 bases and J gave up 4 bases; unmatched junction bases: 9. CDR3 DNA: TGCAGCGCCCACAGGGGATGGGGCACTGAAGCTTTCTTT. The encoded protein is CSAHRGWGTEAFF.

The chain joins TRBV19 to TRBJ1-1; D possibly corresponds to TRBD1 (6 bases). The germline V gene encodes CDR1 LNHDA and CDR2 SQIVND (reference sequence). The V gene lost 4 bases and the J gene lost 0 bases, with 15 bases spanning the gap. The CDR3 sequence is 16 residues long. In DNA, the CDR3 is TGTGCCAGTAGTACATACCGGGACATAATGAACACTGAAGCTTTCTTT. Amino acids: CASSTYRDIMNTEAFF. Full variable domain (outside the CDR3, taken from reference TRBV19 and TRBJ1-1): DGGITQSPKYLFRKEGQNVTLSCEQNLNHDAMYWYRQDPGQGLRLIYYSQIVNDFQKGDIAEGYSVSREKKESFPLTVTSAQKNPTAFYLCASSTYRDIMNTEAFFGQGTRLTVV.

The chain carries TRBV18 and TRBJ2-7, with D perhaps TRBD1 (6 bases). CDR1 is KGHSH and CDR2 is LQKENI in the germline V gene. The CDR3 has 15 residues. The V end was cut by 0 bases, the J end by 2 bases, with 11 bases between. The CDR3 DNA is TGTGCCAGCTCACCACCGGTAGGGGGAACCTACGAGCAGTACTTC. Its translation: CASSPPVGGTYEQYF. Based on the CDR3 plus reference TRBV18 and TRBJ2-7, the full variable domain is NAGVMQNPRHLVRRRGQEARLRCSPMKGHSHVYWYRQLPEEGLKFMVYLQKENIIDESGMPKERFSAEFPKEGPSILRIQQVVRGDSAAYFCASSPPVGGTYEQYFGPGTRLTVT.

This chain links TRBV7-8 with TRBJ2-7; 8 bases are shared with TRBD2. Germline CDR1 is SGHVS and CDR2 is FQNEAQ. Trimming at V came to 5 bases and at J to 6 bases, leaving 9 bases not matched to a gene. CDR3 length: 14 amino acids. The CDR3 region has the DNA TGTGCCAGCAGCCCGCGGGGGGACGTTTCCGAGCAGTACTTC. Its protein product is CASSPRGDVSEQYF.

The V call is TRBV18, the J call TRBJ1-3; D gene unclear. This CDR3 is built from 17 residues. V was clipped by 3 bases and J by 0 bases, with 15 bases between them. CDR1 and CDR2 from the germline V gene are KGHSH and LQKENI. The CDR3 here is CASSPGPGSSSGNTIYF. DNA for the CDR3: TGTGCCAGCTCACCCGGCCCAGGCTCTTCCTCTGGAAACACCATATATTTT.

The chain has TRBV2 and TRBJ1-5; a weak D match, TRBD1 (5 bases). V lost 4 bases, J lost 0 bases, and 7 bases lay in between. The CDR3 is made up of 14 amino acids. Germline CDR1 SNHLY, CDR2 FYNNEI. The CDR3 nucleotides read TGTGCCAGCAGTGGACAGTATAGCAATCAGCCCCAGCATTTT. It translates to CASSGQYSNQPQHF.

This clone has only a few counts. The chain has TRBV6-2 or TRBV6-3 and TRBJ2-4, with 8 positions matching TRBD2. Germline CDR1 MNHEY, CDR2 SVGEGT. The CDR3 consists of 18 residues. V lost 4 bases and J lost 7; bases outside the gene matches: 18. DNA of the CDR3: TGTGCCAGCAGTTCGAACTTTGTCCAGGAGCGGGAGAGGAACATTCAGTACTTC. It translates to CASSSNFVQERERNIQYF.

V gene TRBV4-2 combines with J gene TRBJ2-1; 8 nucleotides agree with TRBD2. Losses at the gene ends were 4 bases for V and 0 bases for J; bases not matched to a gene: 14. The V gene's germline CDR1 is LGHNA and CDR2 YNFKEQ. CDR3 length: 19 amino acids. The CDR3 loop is CASSPRFTAGGSSYNEQFF. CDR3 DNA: TGTGCCAGCAGCCCTCGATTTACGGCGGGGGGAAGCTCCTACAATGAGCAGTTCTTC.

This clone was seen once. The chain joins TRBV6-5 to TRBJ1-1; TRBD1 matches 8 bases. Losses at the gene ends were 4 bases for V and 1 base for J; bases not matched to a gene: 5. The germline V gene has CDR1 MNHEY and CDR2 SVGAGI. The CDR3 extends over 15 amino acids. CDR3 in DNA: TGTGCCAGCAGTTCCACCACAGGGGGGAACACTGAAGCTTTCTTT. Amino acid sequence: CASSSTTGGNTEAFF.

The CDR3 here is CASRQPAYSQKIYEQYF. CDR3 DNA sequence: TGTGCCAGCAGGCAACCGGCCTACTCACAGAAAATCTACGAGCAGTACTTC. The chain combines TRBV3-1 (or the pseudogene TRBV3-2) with TRBJ2-7; D gene ambiguous. The CDR3 totals 17 residues. The germline CDR1 and CDR2 sequences are LGHDT and YNNKEL (reference sequence). Between the trimmed V and J ends, which lost 6 bases and 3 bases, there was a span of 24 bases.

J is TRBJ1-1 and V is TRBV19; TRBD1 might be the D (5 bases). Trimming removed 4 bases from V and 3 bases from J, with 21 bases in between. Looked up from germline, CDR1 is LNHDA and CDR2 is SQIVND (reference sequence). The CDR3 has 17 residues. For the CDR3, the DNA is TGTGCCAGTAGTACTGGGGAGGGACGGCGGGGGTACACTGAAGCTTTCTTT. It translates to CASSTGEGRRGYTEAFF.

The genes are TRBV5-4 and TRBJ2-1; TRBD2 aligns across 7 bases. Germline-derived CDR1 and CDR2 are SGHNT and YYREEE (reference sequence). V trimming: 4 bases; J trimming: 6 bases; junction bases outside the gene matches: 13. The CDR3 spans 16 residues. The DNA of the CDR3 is TGTGCCAGCAGCACCCCACCGGGCCGCGGGGGCAATGAGCAGTTCTTC. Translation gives CASSTPPGRGGNEQFF.

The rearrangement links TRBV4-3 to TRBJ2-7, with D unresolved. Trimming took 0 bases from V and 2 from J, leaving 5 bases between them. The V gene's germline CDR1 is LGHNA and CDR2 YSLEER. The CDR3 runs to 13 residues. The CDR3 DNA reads TGCGCCAGCAGCCAAGATGAGGCCTACGAGCAGTACTTC. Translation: CASSQDEAYEQYF.

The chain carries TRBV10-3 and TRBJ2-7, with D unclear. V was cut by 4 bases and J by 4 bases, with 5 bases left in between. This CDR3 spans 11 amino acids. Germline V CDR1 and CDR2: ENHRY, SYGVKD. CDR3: CAISGNYEQYF. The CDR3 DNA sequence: TGTGCCATCAGTGGTAATTACGAGCAGTACTTC.

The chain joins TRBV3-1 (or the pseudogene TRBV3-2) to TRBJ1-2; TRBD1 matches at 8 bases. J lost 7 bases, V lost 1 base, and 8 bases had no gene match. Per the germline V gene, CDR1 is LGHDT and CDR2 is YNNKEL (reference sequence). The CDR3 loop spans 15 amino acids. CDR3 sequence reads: CASSQVRGPLGGYTF. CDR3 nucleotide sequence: TGTGCCAGCAGCCAAGTCAGGGGGCCTCTAGGTGGCTACACCTTC.

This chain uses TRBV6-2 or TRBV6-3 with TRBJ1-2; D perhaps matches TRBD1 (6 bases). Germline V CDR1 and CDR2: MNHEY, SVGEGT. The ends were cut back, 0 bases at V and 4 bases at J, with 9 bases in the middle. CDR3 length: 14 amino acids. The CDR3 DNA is TGTGCCAGCAGTTACTCGAACAGGGCCTATGGCTACACCTTC. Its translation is CASSYSNRAYGYTF.

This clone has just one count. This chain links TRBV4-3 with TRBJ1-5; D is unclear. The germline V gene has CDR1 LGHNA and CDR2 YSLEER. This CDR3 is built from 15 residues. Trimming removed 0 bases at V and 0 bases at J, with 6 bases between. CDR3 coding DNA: TGCGCCAGCAGCCAAGAACAGTTTAGCAATCAGCCCCAGCATTTT. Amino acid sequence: CASSQEQFSNQPQHF.

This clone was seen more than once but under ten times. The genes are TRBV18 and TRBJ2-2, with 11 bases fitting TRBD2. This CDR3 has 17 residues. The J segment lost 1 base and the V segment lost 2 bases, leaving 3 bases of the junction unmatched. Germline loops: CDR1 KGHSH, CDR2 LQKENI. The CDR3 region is CASSPASGGLNTGELFF. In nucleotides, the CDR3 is TGTGCCAGCTCACCAGCTAGCGGGGGGCTGAACACCGGGGAGCTGTTTTTT.

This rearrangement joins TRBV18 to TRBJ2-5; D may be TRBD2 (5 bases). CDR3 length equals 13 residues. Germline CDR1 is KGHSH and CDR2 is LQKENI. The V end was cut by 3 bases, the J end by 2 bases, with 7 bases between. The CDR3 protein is CASSPSEQETQYF. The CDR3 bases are TGTGCCAGCTCACCTAGCGAACAAGAGACCCAGTACTTC.

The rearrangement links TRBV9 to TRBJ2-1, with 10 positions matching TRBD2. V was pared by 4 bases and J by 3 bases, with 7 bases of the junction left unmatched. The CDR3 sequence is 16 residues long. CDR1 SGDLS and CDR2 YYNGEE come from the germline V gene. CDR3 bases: TGTGCCAGCAGCACCGCGGGACTAGCGAGCTACAATGAGCAGTTCTTC. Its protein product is CASSTAGLASYNEQFF.